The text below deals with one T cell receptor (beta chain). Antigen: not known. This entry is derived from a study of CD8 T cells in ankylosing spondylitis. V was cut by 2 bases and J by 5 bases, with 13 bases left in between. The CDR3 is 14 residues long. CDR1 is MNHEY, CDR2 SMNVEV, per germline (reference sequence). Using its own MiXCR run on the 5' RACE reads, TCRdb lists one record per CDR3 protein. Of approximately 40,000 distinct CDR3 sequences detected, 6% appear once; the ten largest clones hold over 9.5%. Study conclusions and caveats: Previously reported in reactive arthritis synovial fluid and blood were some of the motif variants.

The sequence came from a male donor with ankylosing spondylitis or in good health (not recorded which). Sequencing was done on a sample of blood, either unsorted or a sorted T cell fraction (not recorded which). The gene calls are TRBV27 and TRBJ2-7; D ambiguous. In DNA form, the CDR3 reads TGTGCCAGCAGTTTAGGGATGGGATTGAACGAGCAGTACTTC. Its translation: CASSLGMGLNEQYF.